The text below deals with one T cell receptor (beta chain). This clone came up once. Its antigen has not been determined. Base qualities are missing; no much larger clone stands one base away. The library was prepared using the immunoSEQ multiplex PCR assay. DNA from the cultured, isolated CD4+ T cells was subjected to TCR beta CDR3 sequencing. The authors processed their data as follows. The analysis removed non-productive TCR sequences, trimmed reads to the CDR3 region, and retained only CDR3s that were 7 or more amino acids long. The MANAFEST web app was used to identify antigen-specific clonotypes by comparing expansion in peptide wells with expansion in reference cultures. To count as positive, a clone had to show expansion at FDR<0.05 compared with the reference and with all other wells, an odds ratio above 5, and a frequency above 0.1% in two replicate wells. Clonotypes significantly expanded in SARS-CoV-2 spike wells and in at least one common cold coronavirus spike condition were defined as cross-reactive. CDR3 similarity was assessed by Levenshtein distance with the stringdist R package, and unrooted trees were built with ape in R 3.6.1. This is the immuneACCESS table as TCRdb keeps it, with only in-frame sequences that have V and J called. A part of the clones is gone; compared with another copy, unresolved V genes explain less than half, and the rest is unexplained. V and J calls plus clone size are reproduced from that table; the DNA served to infer D and trimming. The sample table lists some 22,000 clones, approximately 73% of them with a count of one. The ten largest account for 5% of the sample.

The sample is drawn from a study of vaccination effects on CD4 cells after COVID-19 (dated by TCRdb to between 2022 and 2023). In terms of the full investigation: Each participant got two doses of an mRNA SARS-CoV-2 vaccine, either BNT162b2 or mRNA-1273. Cultures from other donors in the study were sequenced with the Oncomine TCR Beta short-read assay on an Illumina iSeq 100. In both COVID-19 convalescent patients and infection-naive vaccine recipients, the study compared SARS-CoV-2 spike-specific CD4+ TCR repertoires from before mRNA vaccination with those from after it. The full study included some 10 COVID-19 convalescent patients and a handful of SARS-CoV-2-naive healthy vaccine recipients.

The ViraFEST assay stimulated PBMC with viral peptide pools and then used TCR sequencing to identify antigen-specific CD4+ T cell clonotypes by expansion. After approximately 11 days of culture, CD4+ T cells were isolated with the EasySep CD4+ T cell isolation kit. The absence of prior SARS-CoV-2 infection in healthy vaccine recipients was confirmed by negative nucleocapsid antibodies before and after vaccination. Two million PBMC per well were cultured with 10 ug/ml peptides in IMDM containing 5% human AB serum, about 9.7 IU/ml IL-2 and gentamicin. On days 3 and 7, half of the culture medium was replaced with fresh IL-2-containing medium. Unless otherwise noted, each peptide stimulation condition was cultured in triplicate wells. Using Ficoll-Paque Plus gradient centrifugation, PBMC were separated from whole blood and then either used fresh or cryopreserved at -140C. Overlapping peptide pools spanned the spike proteins of SARS-CoV-2 and the common cold coronaviruses HCoV-NL63, HCoV-OC43 and HCoV-229E. The QIAamp micro DNA kit was used to extract genomic DNA from the cultured CD4+ T cells.

What the study reported, not specific to this receptor: In healthy vaccine recipients, vaccine-induced clones were almost all SARS-CoV-2 mono-reactive, with only 1 of 255 cross-reactive with common cold coronaviruses. Clones induced by infection and clones induced by vaccination both contracted markedly at late timepoints after vaccination, which fits with T cell responses waning over time. The study was limited by a small number of convalescent patients, and early post-infection timepoints were lacking.

The CDR3 runs 17 residues from the cysteine to the phenylalanine. Only the CDR3 part of the read is kept: 51 bases, read in frame from the first base. Compared with germline, V lacks 0 bases and J lacks 5 bases; bases without a gene match: 10. CDR1 and CDR2 are read off the germline V gene as MGHRA and YSYEKL. The origin of this receptor is a human donor who received a COVID-19 vaccine. The receptor chain draws on TRBV4-1 and TRBJ1-5; 7 central nucleotides agree with TRBD1. The sequenced sample was CD4+ T cells from PBMCs cultured with SARS-CoV-2 spike peptides, obtained before COVID-19 vaccination. Reading the label with the study, this specimen's cell subset or site is: SARS-CoV-2 spike overlapping peptide pool stimulation. The encoded CDR3 is CASSQDPKTGLDQPQHF. Here is the DNA: TGCGCCAGCAGCCAAGACCCTAAGACAGGGCTGGATCAGCCCCAGCATTTT.